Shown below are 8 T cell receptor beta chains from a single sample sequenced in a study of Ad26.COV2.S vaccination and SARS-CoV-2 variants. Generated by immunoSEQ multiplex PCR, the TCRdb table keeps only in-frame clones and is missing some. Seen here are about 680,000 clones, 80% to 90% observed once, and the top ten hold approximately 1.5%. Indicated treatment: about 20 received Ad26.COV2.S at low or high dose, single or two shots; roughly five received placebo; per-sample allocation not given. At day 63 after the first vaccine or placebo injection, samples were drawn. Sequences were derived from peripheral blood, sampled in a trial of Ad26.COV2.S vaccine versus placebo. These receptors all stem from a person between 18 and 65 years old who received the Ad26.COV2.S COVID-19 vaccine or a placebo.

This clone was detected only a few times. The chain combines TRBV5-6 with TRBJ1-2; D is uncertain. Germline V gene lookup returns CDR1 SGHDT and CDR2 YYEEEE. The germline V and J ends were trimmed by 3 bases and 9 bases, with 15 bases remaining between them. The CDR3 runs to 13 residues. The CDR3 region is CASSSWAARSYTF. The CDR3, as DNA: TGTGCCAGCAGCTCGTGGGCCGCCCGTAGCTACACCTTC.

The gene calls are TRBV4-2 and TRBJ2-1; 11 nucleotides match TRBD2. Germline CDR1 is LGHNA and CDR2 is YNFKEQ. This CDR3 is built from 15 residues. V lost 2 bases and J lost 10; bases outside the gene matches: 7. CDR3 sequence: CASSQILAGEREQFF. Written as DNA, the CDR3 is TGTGCCAGCAGCCAAATACTAGCGGGAGAAAGGGAGCAGTTCTTC.

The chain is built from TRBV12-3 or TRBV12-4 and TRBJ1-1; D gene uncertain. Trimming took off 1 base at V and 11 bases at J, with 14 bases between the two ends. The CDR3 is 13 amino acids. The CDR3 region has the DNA TGTGCCAGCAGTTTAGGGCCACGGACCTTTGCTTTCTTT. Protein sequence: CASSLGPRTFAFF.

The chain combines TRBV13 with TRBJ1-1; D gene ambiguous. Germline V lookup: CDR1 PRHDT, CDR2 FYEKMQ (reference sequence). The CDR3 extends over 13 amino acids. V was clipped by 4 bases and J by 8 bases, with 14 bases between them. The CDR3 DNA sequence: TGTGCCAGCAGCTCTATCCGGGCCCACGAAGCTTTCTTT. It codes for CASSSIRAHEAFF. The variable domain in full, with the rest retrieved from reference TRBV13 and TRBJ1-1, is AAGVIQSPRHLIKEKRETATLKCYPIPRHDTVYWYQQGPGQDPQFLISFYEKMQSDKGSIPDRFSAQQFSDYHSELNMSSLELGDSALYFCASSSIRAHEAFFGQGTRLTVV.

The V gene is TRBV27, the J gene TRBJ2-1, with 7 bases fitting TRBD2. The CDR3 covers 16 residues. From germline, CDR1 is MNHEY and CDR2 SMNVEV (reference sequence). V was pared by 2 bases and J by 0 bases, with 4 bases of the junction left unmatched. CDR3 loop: CASSLRLASSYNEQFF. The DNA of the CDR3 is TGTGCCAGCAGTTTAAGACTAGCCAGCTCCTACAATGAGCAGTTCTTC.

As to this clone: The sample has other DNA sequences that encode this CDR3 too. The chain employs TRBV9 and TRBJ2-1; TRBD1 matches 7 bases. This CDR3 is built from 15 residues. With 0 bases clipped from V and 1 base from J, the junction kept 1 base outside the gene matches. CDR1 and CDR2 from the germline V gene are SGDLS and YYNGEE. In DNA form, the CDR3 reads TGTGCCAGCAGCGTAGGGACAGGATCCTACAATGAGCAGTTCTTC. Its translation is CASSVGTGSYNEQFF.

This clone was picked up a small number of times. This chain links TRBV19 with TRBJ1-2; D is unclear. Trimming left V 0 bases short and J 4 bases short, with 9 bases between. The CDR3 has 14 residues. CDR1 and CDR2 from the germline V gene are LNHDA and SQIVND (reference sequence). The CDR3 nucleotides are TGTGCCAGTAGTATAGAGTGGACGGTCTATGGCTACACCTTC. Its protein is CASSIEWTVYGYTF.

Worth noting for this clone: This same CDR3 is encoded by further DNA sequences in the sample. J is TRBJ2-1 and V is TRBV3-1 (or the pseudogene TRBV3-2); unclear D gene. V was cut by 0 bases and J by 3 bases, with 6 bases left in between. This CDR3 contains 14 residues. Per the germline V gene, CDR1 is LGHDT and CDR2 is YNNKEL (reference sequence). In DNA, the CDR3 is TGTGCCAGCAGCCAAGATGGTAGCTACAATGAGCAGTTCTTC. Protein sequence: CASSQDGSYNEQFF.